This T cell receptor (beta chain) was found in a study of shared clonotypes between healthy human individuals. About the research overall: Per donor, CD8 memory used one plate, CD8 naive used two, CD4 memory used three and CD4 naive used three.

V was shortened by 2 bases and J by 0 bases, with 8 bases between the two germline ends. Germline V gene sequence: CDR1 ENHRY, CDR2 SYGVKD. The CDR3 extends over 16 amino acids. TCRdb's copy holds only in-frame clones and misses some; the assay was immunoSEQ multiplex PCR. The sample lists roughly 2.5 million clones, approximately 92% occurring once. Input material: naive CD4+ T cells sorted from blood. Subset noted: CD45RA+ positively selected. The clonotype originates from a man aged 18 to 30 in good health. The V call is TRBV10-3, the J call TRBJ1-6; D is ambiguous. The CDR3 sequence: CAISEATTSYNSPLHF. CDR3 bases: TGTGCCATCAGTGAGGCGACAACCTCCTATAATTCACCCCTCCACTTT.